This T cell receptor beta chain was captured in a study of follicular helper T cells after annual influenza vaccination. Study as a whole: Blood was drawn on days 0, 7 and 28 after vaccination.

Stated time point: 2014-2015 season, pre-vaccination. On this clone itself: Its matching antigen is unknown.

Produced via immunoSEQ multiplex PCR; TCRdb's table is partial and in-frame only. The table records approximately 30,000 clones, approximately 80% of them present only once. V shed 2 bases, J shed 5 bases, and the junction held 11 bases outside the gene matches. Germline V gives CDR1 MNHEY, CDR2 SVGAGI. The CDR3 runs 16 residues. Points from the study as a whole: ICOS-CD38- cTfh most often held earlier Day 7 ICOS+CD38+ clones. ICOS+CD38+ cTfh clonality change tracked circulating plasmablast frequency change.

This chain uses TRBV6-5 with TRBJ1-1; 7 bases line up with TRBD1. This TCR came from an adult who received the influenza vaccine. The sample in question was CXCR5+ CD38- circulating T follicular helper cells from blood, obtained on the day of influenza vaccination. Subset noted: circulating Tfh, non-naive CD4+CXCR5+PD-1+ (ICOS+CD38+ or ICOS-CD38-). The CDR3 DNA reads TGTGCCAGCAGTTACCCCCGACAGGGAGGAAGTACTGAAGCTTTCTTT. This codes for CASSYPRQGGSTEAFF.